A single sample gave rise to the 16 T cell receptor beta chains below, sequenced in a study of beta chain features in type 1 diabetes. Their recognized antigens are unknown. Reverse transcribing all isolated RNA meant expressed TCRB transcripts were sequenced. Assay: immunoSEQ multiplex PCR; the TCRdb copy retains only in-frame clones and omits some. The repertoire consists of fewer than 400,000 clones, with around 8.5% occurring once and the leading ten covering about 1%. Study-wide results and limits: Patients with Type 1 diabetes showed moderately but significantly shorter TCRB CDR3s in all four CD4+ subsets.

The specimen was central memory CD4+ T cells from blood. These receptors were taken from a man between 25 and 39 years old with type 1 diabetes.

In this sample, this clone turned up a few times. The chain recombines TRBV7-9 with TRBJ2-1, with D unclear. The germline V gene has CDR1 SEHNR and CDR2 FQNEAQ (reference sequence). This CDR3 region has 15 residues. V lost 3 bases and J lost 3, with 12 bases in between. CDR3: CASSLLGFGYNEQFF. The DNA of the CDR3 is TGTGCCAGCAGCTTGCTCGGCTTCGGCTACAATGAGCAGTTCTTC.

This clone showed up just a few times. The chain links TRBV2 to TRBJ1-2, with D perhaps TRBD1 (5 bases). This CDR3 spans 12 amino acids. Germline V gene sequence: CDR1 SNHLY, CDR2 FYNNEI. V was cut by 5 bases and J by 8 bases, with 12 bases left in between. This CDR3 is CASSPDSQGYTF. Here the CDR3 DNA reads TGTGCCAGCAGTCCAGACAGTCAGGGCTACACCTTC.

The V and J genes are TRBV11-2 and TRBJ2-7, with 8 positions matching TRBD1. The CDR3 has 15 amino acids. CDR1 is SGHAT and CDR2 is FQNNGV in the germline V gene. Trimming cost V 3 bases and J 5 bases; bases outside gene matches: 9. The DNA of the CDR3 is TGTGCCAGCAGCTTCCAAAGGACAGGGACTCACGAGCAGTACTTC. It yields the protein CASSFQRTGTHEQYF.

This chain joins TRBV2 and TRBJ1-6, with 9 positions matching TRBD1. The CDR3 has 14 residues. V lost 6 bases, J lost 9 bases, and 6 bases stayed unmatched. From germline, CDR1 is SNHLY and CDR2 FYNNEI. In nucleotides, the CDR3 is TGTGCCAGCAGACGGGACAGGGAAATTTCACCCCTCCACTTT. It yields the protein CASRRDREISPLHF.

On this clone itself: Other DNA variants within this sample encode the same CDR3. The chain carries TRBV29-1 and TRBJ1-4; D might be TRBD1 (5 bases). The CDR3 consists of 12 residues. CDR1 is SQVTM and CDR2 is ANQGSEA in the germline V gene. Trimming stripped 6 bases from V and 8 bases from J, with 13 bases between. The CDR3 DNA is TGCAGCGTCGGGGACCGGGGGGAAAAACTGTTTTTT. This translates into CSVGDRGEKLFF.

J is TRBJ1-2 and V is TRBV6-5, with TRBD1 identical over 7 bases. Looked up from germline, CDR1 is MNHEY and CDR2 is SVGAGI. The CDR3 contains 12 residues. The ends lost 10 bases at V and 1 base at J; junction bases unmatched: 3. CDR3 protein: CATGGINYGYTF. CDR3 DNA sequence: TGTGCCACAGGGGGTATTAACTATGGCTACACCTTC.

This clone was counted between two and nine times. The chain carries TRBV2 and TRBJ2-5; 14 nucleotides agree with TRBD2. CDR3 length: 15 amino acids. Germline CDR1 reads SNHLY; CDR2 reads FYNNEI. Trimming took 6 bases from V and 6 from J; bases not matched to a gene: 6. The chain's CDR3 is CASRGTSGGSKTQYF. Here the CDR3 DNA reads TGTGCCAGCAGGGGGACTAGCGGGGGCTCAAAGACCCAGTACTTC.

The gene calls are TRBV5-1 and TRBJ2-2; no firm D call. CDR1 is SGHRS, CDR2 YFSETQ, per germline. The CDR3 length is 14 residues. V lost 4 bases, J lost 7 bases, and 14 bases lay in between. The CDR3 nucleotides read TGCGCCAGCAGCCCATCCCGAGGTGTCGGGGAGCTGTTTTTT. Translated: CASSPSRGVGELFF.

This clone was seen only a few times. The chain couples TRBV9 to TRBJ2-3; no firm D call. Trimming removed 2 bases from V and 2 bases from J, with 6 bases in between. Germline values: CDR1 SGDLS, CDR2 YYNGEE. The CDR3 runs 13 residues. The DNA of the CDR3 is TGTGCCAGCAGCGTTCAATTCACAGATACGCAGTATTTT. It yields the protein CASSVQFTDTQYF.

This clone came up a few times. The V and J genes are TRBV18 and TRBJ1-1, with D possibly matching TRBD1 (6 bases). In germline, CDR1 is KGHSH, CDR2 LQKENI. The germline V and J ends were trimmed by 3 bases and 14 bases, with 16 bases remaining between them. The CDR3 spans 12 residues. The CDR3 reads CASSPPNRTAFF. The CDR3 DNA reads TGTGCCAGCTCACCTCCTAATCGGACAGCCTTCTTT.

Comment on this clone: This same CDR3 is encoded by further DNA sequences in the sample. For the CDR3, the DNA is TGCGCCAGCAGCTTGGTGGTGGATTCACCCCTCCACTTT. It specifies CASSLVVDSPLHF. The rearrangement links TRBV5-1 to TRBJ1-6; the D is unclear. Germline assignment: CDR1 SGHRS and CDR2 YFSETQ. CDR3 length equals 13 residues. The V gene lost 0 bases and the J gene lost 8 bases, with 6 bases spanning the gap.

This sequence joins TRBV28 and TRBJ1-6; D not certain. The germline V and J ends were trimmed by 3 bases and 3 bases, with 6 bases remaining between them. This CDR3 has 14 amino acids. Germline lookup yields CDR1 MDHEN and CDR2 SYDVKM. The CDR3 nucleotides are TGTGCCAGCAGTTTGAGGTTCTATAATTCACCCCTCCACTTT. Translated, it gives CASSLRFYNSPLHF.

This clone was detected only a few times. This rearrangement joins TRBV5-4 to TRBJ2-2; possibly TRBD2 for D (5 bases). CDR3 length: 15 residues. Germline V CDR1 and CDR2: SGHNT, YYREEE (reference sequence). Trimming cost V 3 bases and J 2 bases, with 11 bases left between them. The CDR3 DNA reads TGTGCCAGCAGCTCCTCCCGGGGAAACACCGGGGAGCTGTTTTTT. Translated, it gives CASSSSRGNTGELFF.

The V call is TRBV10-3, the J call TRBJ1-1, with TRBD1 as a possible D gene (6 bases). CDR1 is ENHRY and CDR2 is SYGVKD in the germline V gene. The CDR3 contains 16 residues. With 2 bases removed from V and 3 bases from J, the gap between germline ends came to 16 bases. The CDR3 sequence is CAISEDGGAGDTEAFF. In DNA, the CDR3 is TGTGCCATCAGTGAGGATGGGGGGGCTGGGGACACTGAAGCTTTCTTT.

This clone was detected only a few times. The J gene is TRBJ1-1, the V gene TRBV27; possible D gene TRBD1, 5 bases. Germline-derived CDR1 and CDR2 are MNHEY and SMNVEV (reference sequence). The V end was cut by 5 bases, the J end by 6 bases, with 19 bases between. The CDR3 spans 15 residues. The CDR3, as DNA: TGTGCCAGCAGTCCCATGAGGGGCGGGAGGGCTGAAGCTTTCTTT. Its translation is CASSPMRGGRAEAFF.

The rearrangement links TRBV6-6 to TRBJ1-5; TRBD1 matches at 9 bases. CDR3 length: 16 residues. J lost 6 bases, V lost 6 bases, and 12 bases had no gene match. Germline V gene lookup returns CDR1 MNHNY and CDR2 SVGAGI (reference sequence). CDR3 in amino acids: CASSSIGQGLGQPQHF. As DNA, the CDR3 is TGTGCCAGCAGCTCTATCGGACAGGGGTTGGGTCAGCCCCAGCATTTT.